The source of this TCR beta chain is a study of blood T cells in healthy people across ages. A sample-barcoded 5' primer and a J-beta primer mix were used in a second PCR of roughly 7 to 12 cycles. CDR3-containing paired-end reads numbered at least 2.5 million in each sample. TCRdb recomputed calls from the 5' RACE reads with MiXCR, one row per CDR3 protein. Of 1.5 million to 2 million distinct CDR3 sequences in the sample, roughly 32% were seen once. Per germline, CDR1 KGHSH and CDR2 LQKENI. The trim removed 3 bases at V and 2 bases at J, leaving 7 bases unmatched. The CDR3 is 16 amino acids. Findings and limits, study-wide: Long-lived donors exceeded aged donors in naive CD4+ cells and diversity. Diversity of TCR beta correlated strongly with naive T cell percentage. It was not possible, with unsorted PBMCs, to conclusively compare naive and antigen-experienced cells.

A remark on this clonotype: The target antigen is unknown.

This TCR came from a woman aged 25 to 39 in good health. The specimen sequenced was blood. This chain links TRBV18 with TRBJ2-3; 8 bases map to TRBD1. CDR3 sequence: CASSPLPGQATDTQYF. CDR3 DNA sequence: TGTGCCAGCTCACCCTTACCGGGACAGGCCACAGATACGCAGTATTTT. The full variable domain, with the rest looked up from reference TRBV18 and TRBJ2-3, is NAGVMQNPRHLVRRRGQEARLRCSPMKGHSHVYWYRQLPEEGLKFMVYLQKENIIDESGMPKERFSAEFPKEGPSILRIQQVVRGDSAAYFCASSPLPGQATDTQYFGPGTRLTVL.